This T cell receptor (beta chain) was profiled in a study of cytomegalovirus exposure and HLA in healthy donors (dated by TCRdb to 2017 to 2019). Broadly, across the study: In an earlier analysis of 587 of the donors, 250 to 350 Gb of sequence data and approximately 100 million unique TCR beta sequences from approximately 180 million T cells were reported. All discovery cohort repertoires had been generated on a single sequencing platform. Along with the approximately 700-subject first cohort, a separate validation cohort of around 110 different subjects was used. The study combined high-throughput TCR immunosequencing, statistical association of individual TCRs with disease status, and machine learning to predict cytomegalovirus infection status. HLA typing covered class I and class II loci at four-digit resolution. Four to six DR-DQ haplotypes were handled as single units for association and clustering, since linkage in the cohort was strong. To study patterns of TCR occurrence, a later analysis re-analyzed previously published TCR beta repertoires from around 700 donors and added high-resolution HLA genotyping. Rather than using new phenotypic data, the later analysis identified candidate immune exposures from TCR beta sequences and from how often those sequences occurred across donors. Donor age, sex, ethnicity and CMV serostatus were compiled together with the repertoire data. In an earlier analysis of 587 of the donors, high-throughput TCR beta sequencing was used to judge whether each TCR beta V gene segment behaved as functional or pseudogenic. About 280 gigabases of sequencing data and 70 million to 100 million unique TCR sequences made up an early release that covered roughly 670 HLA-typed donors. The T cell repertoires of 700 or so subjects were profiled by immunosequencing and related to cytomegalovirus serostatus. The aim of the study was to test whether cataloging public T cell receptors could identify signatures of past pathogen exposure. The genetic ancestry cluster associated with self-reported Caucasian donors included about 81% of the approximately 400 genotyped donors. On average, 235,054 unique TCR beta nucleotide sequences were sequenced per donor among 398 genotyped donors of the cohort, with roughly 18% of those sequences being non-productive. The number of typed donors differed by locus: about 620-640 for A, B, C, DRB1 and DQB1; approximately 520 for DQA1; around 580 for DPA1; and 400 to 480 for DPB1. A later genetic analysis used genome-wide SNP genotypes for about 60% of the roughly 700 donors, treating that subset as a discovery cohort.

V gives up 1 base and J gives up 2 bases, and the segment between their germline ends measures 6 bases. The germline V gene encodes CDR1 GTSNPN and CDR2 SVGIG (reference sequence). Measured from the cysteine to the phenylalanine, the CDR3 is 13 residues long. This entry keeps only the CDR3 DNA: 39 bases, framed from base 1. Paper-wide results and their limitations: The authors suggested that the approach could potentially be generalized to other disease states and immunological phenotypes. Because HLA typing was missing for some donors at each locus, association tests included only the typed subset. Correlated functional status among segregating V segments might reflect linkage disequilibrium, but an unknown experimental factor could not be ruled out. Across donors, most TCR sequences were observed very rarely, whereas some public TCRs were present in many individuals. In an earlier analysis of about 540 of the donors, most TCR beta V segments were observed in productive rearrangements about 87% or about 30% of the time, broadly matching IMGT annotations. This cohort had only TCR beta chains sequenced, and the lack of alpha or paired-chain data limited which features could be detected. Some IMGT-functional V segments, including TRBV6-2 and TRBV6-3, could not be distinguished by the 87-base-pair reads and were therefore excluded. A later analysis reported that several top co-occurrence clusters appeared linked to parvovirus B19, influenza, CMV and Epstein-Barr virus. A later analysis found that HLA-associated TCR beta chains were more clonally expanded and had lower generation probabilities than equally common non-associated chains. In vitro tests confirmed that a few of the cytomegalovirus-associated TCR beta chains recognize cytomegalovirus antigens. Over 15 rarely observed V segments, including chromosome 9 orphons, were excluded from the earlier analysis of 550 to 700 of the donors because counts were too low. A further reported finding was that TCR beta sequences accurately predicted the HLA-A and HLA-B alleles for most subjects in the first cohort. A cluster of highly shared sequence variants was judged likely to be a technical artifact of the sequencing pipeline. In a later analysis, the rate of TCR association differed among HLA loci, with DRB1 alleles having the most associated TCRs and HLA-C alleles having the fewest. A total of fewer than 200 TCR beta chains were listed by the study as associated with cytomegalovirus. In a later analysis, most CMV-associated TCR beta chains were found to appear HLA-restricted, with HLA associations seemingly driven largely by CMV exposure. Immune exposure information for the cohort was limited to CMV serostatus. Compared with the roughly 670-donor mean, donors in an Asian-associated ancestry cluster had fewer N-insertions in productive TCRs, according to a later genetic analysis. Specific HLA alleles were associated with 15,000 to 20,000 TCR beta sequences at a false discovery rate of 0.05 in a later analysis. The classifier was reported to diagnose cytomegalovirus status with high specificity and sensitivity in both the original cohort and the validation cohort. When HLA alleles, especially DR and DQ, strongly co-occurred, attributing TCR associations to individual alleles was difficult. V-gene and J-gene trimming of TCR beta chains was associated with a missense DCLRE1C variant in a later genetic analysis, and the association was replicated in an independent cohort. The presence/absence analyses assumed that sequencing depth was roughly uniform across donors, and that assumption may not be true.

Comments on this clone: Its specific antigen is unknown. Base qualities were left out, and no much larger clone turns up one base away.

The cohort comprised some 700 healthy bone marrow donors. At the time of sampling, every cohort member was nominally healthy, though immune exposures that went unrecorded were likely present. The donor was CMV seronegative and belonged to the group of over 350 seronegative cohort members. A peripheral blood sample was provided by each donor, and peripheral blood mononuclear cells were used for TCR beta sequencing. The Qiagen DNeasy Blood Extraction Kit was used to extract genomic DNA from the blood cell samples. The library was prepared using the immunoSEQ multiplex PCR assay. For the multiplex PCR, a mixture combining 60 forward primers for TCR Vbeta segments and 13 reverse primers for TCR Jbeta segments was used. Amplification of the CDR3 region of rearranged TCR beta genes was performed with a multiplex PCR assay on genomic DNA. The amplified TCR beta libraries were sequenced on the Illumina HiSeq System as 87-base-pair reads. On the authors' methods: A later analysis counted about 76 million unique TCR beta chains across the 700 or so repertoires, and some 11 million of these chains were shared by at least two donors. Raw reads were error-corrected and collapsed into unique sequences by a nearest-neighbor algorithm in which closely related sequences were merged to remove PCR and sequencing errors. To assign V, D and J gene segments, CDR3 sequences were aligned to IMGT reference sequences. For a sequence to be retained, a match of at least six nucleotides to both a V gene segment and a J gene segment was required. Rearrangements were called productive when the CDR3 lacked stop codons and stayed in frame with V and J; all others were non-productive. Following IMGT convention, CDR3 was defined as the stretch from the second conserved V-encoded cysteine to the conserved J-encoded phenylalanine. The earlier analysis of 450 to 750 of the donors excluded any sequence lacking an unambiguous match to a single V gene segment. In an earlier analysis of 587 of the donors, a V segment was called functional when productive rearrangements were above 56.7%, and segregating when the standard deviation between donors exceeded 5%. A statistical classification framework was built to diagnose cytomegalovirus status from the catalog of TCR beta chain sequences. A later analysis assigned V and J genes by comparing TCR nucleotide sequences with IMGT/GENE-DB human TR gene sequences. In a later analysis, CDR3 sequences and most-parsimonious VDJ recombination scenarios were assigned using the TCRdist pipeline. A later analysis defined each TCR beta chain by its CDR3 amino acid sequence plus V-gene family, and excluded reads lacking a unique V-gene family. As a way to deal with suspected cross-contamination and a sequencing artifact, a later analysis dropped approximately 570 nucleotide sequences that were highly shared and had low generation probability. A later analysis calculated a clonal expansion index for each public chain from normalized within-repertoire ranks of inferred template counts. A later analysis computed generation probabilities with a VDJ recombination model fitted to out-of-frame rearrangements, and checked the results against IGoR. In a later analysis, TCR-TCR, TCR-HLA and TCR-CMV co-occurrence was scored with hypergeometric tests, and a repertoire-size bias correction was applied to TCR pairs. A later analysis estimated false discovery rates by permuting HLA or CMV assignments 20 times. In a later analysis, co-occurring TCRs were grouped using DBSCAN, and TCRdist sequence similarity was added for clustering within HLA-allele-positive subsets. Repertoires with fewer than 30,000 or more than 120,000 public chains, plus five repertoires with anomalous nucleotide sharing, were excluded from co-occurrence clustering. The immuneACCESS repertoire file appears here via TCRdb, limited to in-frame rearrangements. These files lack a portion of the clones; in checked studies, under half of the deficit traces to unresolved V genes, and the cause of the others is not known. The V and J calls and clone size come from that table; D and trimming were worked out from the DNA. The sample contains approximately 100,000 clones, around 82% of them found a single time. Jointly, the top ten make up around 2% of the sample.

Material: PBMCs. The clonotype originates from a man aged 18 to 29 in good health and CMV-seronegative. The chain is encoded by TRBV30 joined to TRBJ1-3; too little of a D gene remains to name it. The CDR3 sequence is CAWSAGAGNTIYF. The DNA sequence reads TGTGCCTGGAGTGCAGGCGCTGGAAACACCATATATTTT.